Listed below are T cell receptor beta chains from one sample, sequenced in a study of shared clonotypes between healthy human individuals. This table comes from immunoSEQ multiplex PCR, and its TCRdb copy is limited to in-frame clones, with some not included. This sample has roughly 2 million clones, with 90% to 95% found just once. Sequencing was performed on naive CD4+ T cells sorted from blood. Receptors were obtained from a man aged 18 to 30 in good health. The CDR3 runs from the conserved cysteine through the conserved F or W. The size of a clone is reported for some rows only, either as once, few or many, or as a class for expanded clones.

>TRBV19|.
CASSRGQTLNTEAFF
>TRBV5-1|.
CASSLEGGTYEQYF
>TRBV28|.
CASSFHRLVQETQYF
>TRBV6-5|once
CASSSDRGNTIYF
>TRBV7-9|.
CASGKGLQETQYF
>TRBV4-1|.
CASSPGTSGYEQYF
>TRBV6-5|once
CASSSPGHRQYF
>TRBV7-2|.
CASSLRNEQFF
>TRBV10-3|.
CAISGGSTEAFF
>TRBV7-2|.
CASSFDSTHANTGELFF
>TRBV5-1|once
CASSYGRSQYF
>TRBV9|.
CASSPEGGWYGYTF
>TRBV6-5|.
CASSYTEGNSPLHF
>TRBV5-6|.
CASSLEGDYSNQPQHF
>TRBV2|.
CASSFGPPTYNEQFF
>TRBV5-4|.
CASSPEYNSPLHF
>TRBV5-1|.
CASSPDRYTNNEQFF
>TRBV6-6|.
CASSGRRTEAFF
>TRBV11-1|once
CASSLHTAAGNEQFF
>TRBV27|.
CASSRDRGSGNTIYF
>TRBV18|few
CASSPPGLAKNIQYF
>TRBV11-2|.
CASSWTKAGLGANVLTF
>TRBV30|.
CAWSVHGGETQYF
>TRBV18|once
CASSLGTGENIQYF
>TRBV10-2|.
CASSAGTGVHEQFF
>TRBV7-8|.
CASSLGSLAGGADTQYF
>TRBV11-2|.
CASSLSAHYGYTF
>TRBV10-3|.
CAISVSASGSNEQFF
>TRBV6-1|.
CASSENLKGAGGRRETQYF
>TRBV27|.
CASSGDRLGQPQHF
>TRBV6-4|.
CASSPQGGSYNEQFF
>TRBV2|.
CASSELSPGVDTQYF
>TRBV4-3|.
CASSQDNVDTDTQYF
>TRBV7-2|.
CASSLGILAGSYNEQFF
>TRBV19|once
CASSTGQGFHSPLHF
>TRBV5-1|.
CASSSGGQSYEQYF
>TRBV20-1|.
CRQGENTEAFF
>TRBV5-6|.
CASTLERGNTGELFF
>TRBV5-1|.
CASSSEGRTNEKLFF
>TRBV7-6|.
CASSLERGPTYNEQFF
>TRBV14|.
CASSRGGFGTEAFF
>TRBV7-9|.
CASSLGVEGEPQHF
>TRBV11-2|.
CASRDLVRNTEAFF
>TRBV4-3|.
CASSLNPLADNEQFF
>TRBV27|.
CASSSAGNPTGELFF
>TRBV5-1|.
CASSQETGSSYNEQFF
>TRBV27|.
CASSPLMLRADQNIQYF
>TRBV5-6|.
CASSASRGSYGYTF
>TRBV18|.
CASSSLRGNTGELFF
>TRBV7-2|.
CASSLQGRSTEAFF
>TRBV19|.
CASSIGLAAAYEQYF
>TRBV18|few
CASSQGRDSPLHF
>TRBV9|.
CASSMRIGEQFF
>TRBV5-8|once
CASSLGVYNF
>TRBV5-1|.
CASSRAGGTYQETQYF
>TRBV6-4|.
CASMAWRPGNTIYF
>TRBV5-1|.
CASSLEGRTNEKLFF
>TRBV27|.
CASSLRGSGNTIYF